These T cell receptor beta chains were read from a single sample in a study of T cell responses to AZD1222 COVID-19 vaccine. Profiling relied on immunoSEQ multiplex PCR, and the TCRdb table lists in-frame clones only, not all of them. The sample carries more than 75,000 clones, 92% recorded once. This specimen was peripheral blood, taken on day 0 of AZD1222 vaccination. Source of these receptors: an adult in good health. CDR3s include the opening cysteine and the closing phenylalanine or tryptophan. The order of the fields is V gene, D gene, J gene, clone size, CDR3 protein, CDR3 DNA. The D gene is left open where the match is weak. Not every row has a clone size; where given, it reads once, few, many or a size class.

v_gene: TRBV7-2; d_gene: TRBD1; j_gene: TRBJ2-4; abundance: NA; CDR3aa: CASSKDRARIQYF; CDR3nt: TGTGCCAGCAGTAAAGACAGGGCCCGCATTCAGTACTTC
v_gene: TRBV27; d_gene: NA; j_gene: TRBJ2-3; abundance: NA; CDR3aa: CASRWYGGNTDTQYF; CDR3nt: TGTGCCAGCCGTTGGTATGGTGGGAACACAGATACGCAGTATTTT
v_gene: TRBV11-3; d_gene: TRBD2; j_gene: TRBJ2-1; abundance: once; CDR3aa: CASSLPSGGNEQFF; CDR3nt: TGTGCCAGCAGCTTGCCTAGCGGGGGGAATGAGCAGTTCTTC
v_gene: TRBV30; d_gene: NA; j_gene: TRBJ1-1; abundance: NA; CDR3aa: CAGRRSEAFF; CDR3nt: TGTGCCGGGAGAAGATCTGAAGCTTTCTTT
v_gene: TRBV10-3; d_gene: NA; j_gene: TRBJ2-4; abundance: NA; CDR3aa: CAISEGKNIQYF; CDR3nt: TGTGCCATCAGTGAGGGCAAAAACATTCAGTACTTC
v_gene: TRBV30; d_gene: TRBD1; j_gene: TRBJ1-5; abundance: NA; CDR3aa: CAWSVDRGLGQPQHF; CDR3nt: TGTGCCTGGAGTGTAGACAGGGGGTTAGGACAGCCCCAGCATTTT
v_gene: TRBV21-1; d_gene: NA; j_gene: TRBJ2-3; abundance: NA; CDR3aa: CASSKVHLQREGRCSTDTQYF; CDR3nt: TGTGCCAGCAGCAAAGTACATCTACAGCGGGAGGGCCGGTGTAGCACAGATACGCAGTATTTT
v_gene: TRBV23-1; d_gene: TRBD1; j_gene: TRBJ2-7; abundance: NA; CDR3aa: CASSEQGRDRGSYEQYF; CDR3nt: TGCGCCAGCAGCGAACAAGGCCGGGACAGGGGCTCCTACGAGCAGTACTTC
v_gene: TRBV19; d_gene: NA; j_gene: TRBJ2-7; abundance: NA; CDR3aa: CASSSNGLPLHEQYF; CDR3nt: TGTGCCAGTAGCAGCAACGGGCTCCCCCTTCACGAGCAGTACTTC
v_gene: TRBV3-1/TRBV3-2; d_gene: TRBD2; j_gene: TRBJ2-5; abundance: NA; CDR3aa: CASSQGAIAGVGSETQYF; CDR3nt: TGTGCCAGCAGCCAAGGGGCCATAGCGGGAGTCGGCTCAGAGACCCAGTACTTC
v_gene: TRBV5-1; d_gene: TRBD1; j_gene: TRBJ1-5; abundance: NA; CDR3aa: CASSLGTGGLHQPQHF; CDR3nt: TGCGCCAGCAGCTTGGGGACAGGGGGACTTCATCAGCCCCAGCATTTT
v_gene: TRBV6-5; d_gene: NA; j_gene: TRBJ1-1; abundance: once; CDR3aa: CASSYRVLNTEAFF; CDR3nt: TGTGCCAGCAGTTACCGGGTACTGAACACTGAAGCTTTCTTT
v_gene: TRBV11-2; d_gene: NA; j_gene: TRBJ1-2; abundance: NA; CDR3aa: CASRGAGGYTF; CDR3nt: TGTGCCAGCAGGGGGGCGGGTGGCTACACCTTC
v_gene: TRBV27; d_gene: TRBD1; j_gene: TRBJ2-7; abundance: NA; CDR3aa: CASSLSRQGNRYF; CDR3nt: TGTGCCAGCAGTTTATCCCGACAGGGTAACCGCTACTTC
v_gene: TRBV4-1; d_gene: TRBD1; j_gene: TRBJ2-7; abundance: NA; CDR3aa: CASSQAGRGKDEQYF; CDR3nt: TGCGCCAGCAGCCAAGCGGGCAGGGGGAAGGACGAGCAGTACTTC
v_gene: TRBV7-8; d_gene: NA; j_gene: TRBJ2-2; abundance: NA; CDR3aa: CASSYGRLGAGELFF; CDR3nt: TGTGCCAGCAGCTACGGACGCCTCGGGGCCGGGGAGCTGTTTTTT
v_gene: TRBV4-3; d_gene: NA; j_gene: TRBJ1-4; abundance: once; CDR3aa: CASSPGLTTNEKLFF; CDR3nt: TGCGCCAGCAGCCCAGGACTAACAACTAATGAAAAACTGTTTTTT
v_gene: TRBV5-1; d_gene: NA; j_gene: TRBJ2-3; abundance: NA; CDR3aa: CASSLNREFPDTQYF; CDR3nt: TGCGCCAGCAGCTTGAACAGGGAATTTCCAGATACGCAGTATTTT
v_gene: TRBV30; d_gene: TRBD1; j_gene: TRBJ1-5; abundance: NA; CDR3aa: CARQTGGPRNNQPQHF; CDR3nt: TGTGCCCGCCAAACAGGGGGCCCAAGAAACAATCAGCCCCAGCATTTT
v_gene: TRBV5-1; d_gene: NA; j_gene: TRBJ1-3; abundance: NA; CDR3aa: CASSPVGQSSGNTIYF; CDR3nt: TGCGCCAGCAGCCCGGTCGGACAGAGCTCTGGAAACACCATATATTTT